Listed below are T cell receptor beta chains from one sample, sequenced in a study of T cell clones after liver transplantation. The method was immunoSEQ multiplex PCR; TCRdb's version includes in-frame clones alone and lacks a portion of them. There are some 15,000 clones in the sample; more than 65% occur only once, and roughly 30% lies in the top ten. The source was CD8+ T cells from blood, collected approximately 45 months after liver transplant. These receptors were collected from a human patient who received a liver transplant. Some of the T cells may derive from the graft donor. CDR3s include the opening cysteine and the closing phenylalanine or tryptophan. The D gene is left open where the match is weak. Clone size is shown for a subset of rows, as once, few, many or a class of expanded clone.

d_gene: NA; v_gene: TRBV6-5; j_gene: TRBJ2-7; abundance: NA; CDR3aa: CTSHSVGEQYF; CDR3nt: TGTACCAGCCACTCTGTCGGGGAGCAGTACTTC
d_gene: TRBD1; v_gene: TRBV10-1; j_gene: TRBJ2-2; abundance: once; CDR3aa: CASSSGQVIPGELFF; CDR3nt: TGCGCCAGCAGTAGCGGACAGGTGATCCCCGGGGAGCTGTTTTTT
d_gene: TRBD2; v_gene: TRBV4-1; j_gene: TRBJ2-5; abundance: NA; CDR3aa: CASSQPIAGGETQYF; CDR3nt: TGCGCCAGCAGCCAACCTATAGCGGGAGGAGAGACCCAGTACTTC
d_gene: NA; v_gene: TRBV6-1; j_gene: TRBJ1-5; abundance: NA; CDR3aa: CASSEALGVDQPQHF; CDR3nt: TGTGCCAGCAGTGAAGCGCTGGGGGTTGATCAGCCCCAGCATTTT
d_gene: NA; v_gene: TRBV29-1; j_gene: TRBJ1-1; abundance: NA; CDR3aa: CSVVGDPRGAKTEAFF; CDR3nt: TGCAGCGTTGTGGGGGACCCCCGGGGGGCGAAAACTGAAGCTTTCTTT
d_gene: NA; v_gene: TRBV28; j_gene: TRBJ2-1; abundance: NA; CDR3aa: CASSFRIRTYNEQFF; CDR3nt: TGTGCCAGCAGTTTTAGGATAAGGACCTACAATGAGCAGTTCTTC
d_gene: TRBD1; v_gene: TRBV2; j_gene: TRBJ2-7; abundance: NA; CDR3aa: CASSGTGDYEQYF; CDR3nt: TGTGCCAGCAGTGGGACAGGGGACTACGAGCAGTACTTC
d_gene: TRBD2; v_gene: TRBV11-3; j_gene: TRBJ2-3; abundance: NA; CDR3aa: CASSLLAGGRADTQYF; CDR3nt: TGTGCCAGCAGCCTACTAGCGGGGGGCCGGGCAGATACGCAGTATTTT
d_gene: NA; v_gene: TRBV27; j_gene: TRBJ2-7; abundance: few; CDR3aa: CASGQTYEQYF; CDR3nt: TGTGCCAGTGGACAGACCTACGAGCAGTACTTC
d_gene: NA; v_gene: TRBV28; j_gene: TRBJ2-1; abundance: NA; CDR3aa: CASSHPSPGPGFF; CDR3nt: TGTGCCAGCAGTCATCCCTCACCGGGACCCGGGTTCTTC
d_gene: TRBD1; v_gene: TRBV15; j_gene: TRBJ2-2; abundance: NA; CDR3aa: CATNKGAFTGELFF; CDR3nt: TGTGCCACCAATAAGGGGGCGTTCACCGGGGAGCTGTTTTTT
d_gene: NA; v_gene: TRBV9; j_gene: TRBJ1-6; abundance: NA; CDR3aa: CASSVEGSNSPLHF; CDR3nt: TGTGCCAGCAGCGTAGAAGGGAGTAATTCACCCCTCCACTTT
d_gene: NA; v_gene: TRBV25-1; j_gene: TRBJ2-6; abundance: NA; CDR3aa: CASSAQGPGANVLTF; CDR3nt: TGTGCCAGCAGTGCTCAGGGCCCCGGGGCCAACGTCCTGACTTTC
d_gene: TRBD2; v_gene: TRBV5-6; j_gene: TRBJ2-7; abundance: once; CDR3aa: CASSLYLAEPSYEQYF; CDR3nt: TGTGCCAGCAGCTTGTATCTAGCGGAGCCTTCCTACGAGCAGTACTTC
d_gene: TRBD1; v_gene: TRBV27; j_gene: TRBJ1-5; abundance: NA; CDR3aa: CASSRSTGGRNQPQHF; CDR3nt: TGTGCCAGCAGTCGATCGACAGGGGGCAGAAATCAGCCCCAGCATTTT
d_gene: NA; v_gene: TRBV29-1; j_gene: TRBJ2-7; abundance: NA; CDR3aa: CSVDLRGSNEQYF; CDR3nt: TGCAGCGTTGATTTGAGGGGGAGCAACGAGCAGTACTTC
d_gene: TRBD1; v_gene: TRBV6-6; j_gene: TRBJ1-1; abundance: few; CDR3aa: CASSYQDRSEAFF; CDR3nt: TGTGCCAGCAGTTATCAGGACAGGTCTGAAGCTTTCTTT
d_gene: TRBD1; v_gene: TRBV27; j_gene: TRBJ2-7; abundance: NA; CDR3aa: CASRPRDRGDTYEQYF; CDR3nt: TGTGCCAGCAGGCCCCGGGACAGGGGGGATACCTACGAGCAGTACTTC
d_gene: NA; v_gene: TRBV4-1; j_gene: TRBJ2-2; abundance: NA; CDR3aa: CASSQVDPNTGELFF; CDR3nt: TGCGCCAGCAGCCAAGTGGACCCGAACACCGGGGAGCTGTTTTTT
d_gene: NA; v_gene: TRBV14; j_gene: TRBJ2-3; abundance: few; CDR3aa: CASRGLPKRDTQYF; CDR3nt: TGTGCCAGCAGAGGACTCCCCAAAAGAGATACGCAGTATTTT
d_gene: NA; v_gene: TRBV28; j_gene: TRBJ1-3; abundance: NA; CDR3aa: CASNSIRADKDSGNTIYF; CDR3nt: TGTGCCAGCAACTCGATTCGGGCAGACAAAGACTCTGGAAACACCATATATTTT
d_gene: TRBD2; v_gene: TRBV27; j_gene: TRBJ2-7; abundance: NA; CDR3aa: CASSSGLAGTYEQYF; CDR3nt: TGTGCCAGCAGTTCGGGACTAGCCGGAACCTACGAGCAGTACTTC
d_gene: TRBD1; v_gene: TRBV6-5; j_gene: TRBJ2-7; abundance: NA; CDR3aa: CASSQRQGELYEQYF; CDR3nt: TGTGCCAGCAGTCAAAGACAGGGGGAACTCTACGAGCAGTACTTC
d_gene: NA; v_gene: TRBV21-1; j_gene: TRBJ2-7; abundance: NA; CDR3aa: CASSLAYEQYF; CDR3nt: TGTGCCAGCAGTCTAGCGTACGAGCAGTACTTC
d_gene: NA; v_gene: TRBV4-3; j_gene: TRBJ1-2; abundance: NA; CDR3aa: CASSQDTLTETPTF; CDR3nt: TGCGCCAGCAGCCAAGATACCCTGACAGAGACTCCCACCTTC
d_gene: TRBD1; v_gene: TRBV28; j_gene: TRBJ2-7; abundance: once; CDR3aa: CASSRRDRLPYEQYF; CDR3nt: TGTGCCAGCAGCCGCCGGGACAGGCTCCCCTACGAGCAGTACTTC
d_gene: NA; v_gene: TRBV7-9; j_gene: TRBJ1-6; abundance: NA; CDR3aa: CASSLWEVGVRNSPLHF; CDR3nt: TGTGCCAGCAGCTTATGGGAGGTCGGGGTGCGGAATTCACCCCTCCACTTT
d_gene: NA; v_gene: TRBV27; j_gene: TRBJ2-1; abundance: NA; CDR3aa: CASVALQSSYNEQFF; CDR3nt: TGTGCCAGCGTTGCTCTACAGAGCTCCTACAATGAGCAGTTCTTC
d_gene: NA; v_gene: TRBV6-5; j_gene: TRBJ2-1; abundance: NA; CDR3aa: CASSYGDNEQFF; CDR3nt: TGTGCCAGCAGTTACGGCGACAATGAGCAGTTCTTC
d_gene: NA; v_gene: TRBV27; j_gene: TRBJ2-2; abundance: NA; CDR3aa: CASSQGFDPGELFF; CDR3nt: TGTGCCAGCAGTCAGGGGTTTGATCCCGGGGAGCTGTTTTTT
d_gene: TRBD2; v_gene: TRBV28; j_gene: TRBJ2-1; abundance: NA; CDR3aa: CASSPGTSGLGDNEQFF; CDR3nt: TGTGCCAGCAGTCCCGGGACTAGCGGGCTGGGGGACAATGAGCAGTTCTTC
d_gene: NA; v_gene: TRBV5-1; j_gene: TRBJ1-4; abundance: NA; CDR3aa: CASSDGLDEKLFF; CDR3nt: TGCGCCAGCAGCGACGGGTTGGATGAAAAACTGTTTTTT
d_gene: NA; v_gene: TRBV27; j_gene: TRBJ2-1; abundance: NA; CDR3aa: CASSLPQGNEQFF; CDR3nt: TGTGCCAGCAGTTTACCACAGGGCAATGAGCAGTTCTTC
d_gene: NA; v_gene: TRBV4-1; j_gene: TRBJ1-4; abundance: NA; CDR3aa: CASSQEWMANEKLFF; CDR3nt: TGCGCCAGCAGCCAAGAGTGGATGGCTAATGAAAAACTGTTTTTT
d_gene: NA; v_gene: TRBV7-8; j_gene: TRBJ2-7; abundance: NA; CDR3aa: CASSFSGGYEQYF; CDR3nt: TGTGCCAGCAGCTTTTCCGGAGGCTACGAGCAGTACTTC
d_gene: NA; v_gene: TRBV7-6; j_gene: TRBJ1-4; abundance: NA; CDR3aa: CASSLEGRGREKLFF; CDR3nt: TGTGCCAGCAGCTTAGAAGGCAGGGGACGGGAAAAACTGTTTTTT
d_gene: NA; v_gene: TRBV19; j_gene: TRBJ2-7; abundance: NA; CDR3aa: CASSPHSYEQYF; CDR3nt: TGTGCCAGTAGTCCTCACTCCTACGAGCAGTACTTC
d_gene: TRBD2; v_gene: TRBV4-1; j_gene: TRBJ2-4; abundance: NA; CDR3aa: CASSQAGGLAKNIQYF; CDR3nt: TGCGCCAGCAGCCAAGCGGGGGGTTTAGCCAAAAACATTCAGTACTTC
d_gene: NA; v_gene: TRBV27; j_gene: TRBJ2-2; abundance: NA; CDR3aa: CASSLYPYYTGELFF; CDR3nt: TGTGCCAGCAGTTTATATCCTTATTACACCGGGGAGCTGTTTTTT